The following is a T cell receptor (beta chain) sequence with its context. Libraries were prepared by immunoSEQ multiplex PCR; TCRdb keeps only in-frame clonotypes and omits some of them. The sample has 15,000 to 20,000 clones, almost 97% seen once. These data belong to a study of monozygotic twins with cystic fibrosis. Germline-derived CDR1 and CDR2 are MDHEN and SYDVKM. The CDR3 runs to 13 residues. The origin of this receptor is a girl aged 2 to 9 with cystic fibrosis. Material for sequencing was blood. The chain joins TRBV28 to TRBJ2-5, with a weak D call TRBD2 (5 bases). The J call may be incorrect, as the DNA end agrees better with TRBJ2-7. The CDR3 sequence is CASSRDYHCEQYF. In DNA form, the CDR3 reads TGTGCCAGCAGTCGAGACTACCACTGCGAGCAGTACTTC.